These T cell receptor beta chains were read from a single sample in a study of cytomegalovirus exposure and HLA in healthy donors. Here immunoSEQ multiplex PCR was the method, and the copy in TCRdb shows in-frame clones only, minus some. The sample records some 210,000 clones, over 60% being singletons. Sample: PBMCs. Receptors originate from a young woman in good health and CMV-seropositive. Each CDR3 is given with its conserved first and last residue. D genes are given only for firm matches. Not every row has a clone size; where given, it reads once, few, many or a size class.

TRBV2	TRBD1	TRBJ2-7	14	few	TGTGCCAGCAGCGTACAATACGACAGGGGCGAGCAGTACTTC	CASSVQYDRGEQYF
TRBV28	-	TRBJ1-2	15	few	TGTGCCAGCAGTTTCGGCAGGGTACAAGAGTATGGCTACACCTTC	CASSFGRVQEYGYTF
TRBV7-2	TRBD1	TRBJ1-2	15	-	TGTGCCAGCAGCCAGCGAGACAGGGATAGCTATGGCTACACCTTC	CASSQRDRDSYGYTF
TRBV5-6	TRBD1	TRBJ2-5	15	-	TGTGCCGGCAGCTTCCGCACAGGGGGGTGGGAGACCCAGTACTTC	CAGSFRTGGWETQYF
TRBV19	-	TRBJ1-1	13	few	TGTGCCAGTAGCGAAACAGGGAACACTGAAGCTTTCTTT	CASSETGNTEAFF
TRBV18	TRBD1	TRBJ1-1	15	-	TGTGCCAGCTCACCACCGGACAGGGCCGGCACTGAAGCTTTCTTT	CASSPPDRAGTEAFF
TRBV11-1	-	TRBJ2-7	14	once	TGTGCCAGCAGCCCCGAGTGGGAGTGGTCCGAGCAGTACTTC	CASSPEWEWSEQYF
TRBV7-2	TRBD2	TRBJ2-1	14	-	TGTGCCAGCGGCGGGAGGGCCTCCTACAATGAGCAGTTCTTC	CASGGRASYNEQFF
TRBV5-1	TRBD1	TRBJ2-2	16	-	TGCGCCAGCAGCTCCCGGACAGGGGGAGGAACCGGGGAGCTGTTTTTT	CASSSRTGGGTGELFF
TRBV6-1	-	TRBJ2-1	14	once	TGTGCCAGCACCATTCTAGTCTCCTACAATGAGCAGTTCTTC	CASTILVSYNEQFF